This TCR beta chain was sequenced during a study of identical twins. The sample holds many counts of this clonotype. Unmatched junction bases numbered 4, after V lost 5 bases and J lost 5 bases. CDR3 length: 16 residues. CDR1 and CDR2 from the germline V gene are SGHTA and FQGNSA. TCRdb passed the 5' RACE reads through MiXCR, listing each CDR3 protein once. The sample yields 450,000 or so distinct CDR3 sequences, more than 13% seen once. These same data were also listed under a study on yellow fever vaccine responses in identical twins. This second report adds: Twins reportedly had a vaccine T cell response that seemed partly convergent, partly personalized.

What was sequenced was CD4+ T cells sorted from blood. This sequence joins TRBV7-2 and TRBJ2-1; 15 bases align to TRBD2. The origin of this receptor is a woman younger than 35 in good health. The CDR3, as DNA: TGTGCCAGCAGCCTGGGACTAGCGGGGGGCCACAATGAGCAGTTCTTC. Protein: CASSLGLAGGHNEQFF. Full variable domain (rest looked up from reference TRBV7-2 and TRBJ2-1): GAGVSQSPSNKVTEKGKDVELRCDPISGHTALYWYRQSLGQGLEFLIYFQGNSAPDKSGLPSDRFSAERTGGSVSTLTIQRTQQEDSAVYLCASSLGLAGGHNEQFFGPGTRLTVL.